This T cell receptor (beta chain) was documented in a study of blood T cells in healthy people across ages. Findings and caveats of the study: There were more naive CD4+ cells and higher diversity in long-lived donors than in aged donors. Researchers deemed the diversity estimates from one million T cells underestimates.

This clonotype was observed a handful of times. As yet, its antigen is unknown. Per germline, CDR1 SEHNR and CDR2 FQNEAQ (reference sequence). J lost 4 bases, V lost 5 bases, and 8 bases had no gene match. CDR3 length: 15 residues. Alongside a J-beta primer mix, a sample-barcoded 5' primer served in a second PCR lasting about 7 to 12 cycles. TCRdb redid the calling of the 5' RACE reads with MiXCR, one entry per CDR3 protein. The table lists about 1 million distinct CDR3 sequences, more than 40% of them singletons. This chain links TRBV7-9 with TRBJ1-5, with 7 bases fitting TRBD1. This receptor was obtained from a woman in her sixties or seventies in good health. The sample comprised blood. The CDR3 DNA reads as TGTGCCAGCAGCGAAGACAGGGACCGGAATCAGCCCCAGCATTTT. Its protein product is CASSEDRDRNQPQHF.